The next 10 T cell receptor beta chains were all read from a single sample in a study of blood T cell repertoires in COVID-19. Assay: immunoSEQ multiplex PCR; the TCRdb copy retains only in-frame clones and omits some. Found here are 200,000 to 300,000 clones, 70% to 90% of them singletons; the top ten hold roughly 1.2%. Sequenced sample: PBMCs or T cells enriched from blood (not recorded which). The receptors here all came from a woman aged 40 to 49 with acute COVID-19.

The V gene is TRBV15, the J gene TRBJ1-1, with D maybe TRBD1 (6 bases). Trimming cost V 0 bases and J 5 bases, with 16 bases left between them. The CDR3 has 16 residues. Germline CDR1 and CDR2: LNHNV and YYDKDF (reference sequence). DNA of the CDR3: TGTGCCACCAGCAGAGATCAGGTGGGGGGGCGGACTGAAGCTTTCTTT. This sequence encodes CATSRDQVGGRTEAFF.

The DNA for the CDR3 is TGTGCCAGCAGCCTTGGGGGACTAGCGATCACAGATACGCAGTATTTT. Protein product: CASSLGGLAITDTQYF. This chain joins TRBV11-2 and TRBJ2-3; 10 nucleotides agree with TRBD2. The CDR3 is made up of 16 amino acids. The germline CDR1 and CDR2 sequences are SGHAT and FQNNGV. Trimming cost V 5 bases and J 2 bases; bases outside gene matches: 7.

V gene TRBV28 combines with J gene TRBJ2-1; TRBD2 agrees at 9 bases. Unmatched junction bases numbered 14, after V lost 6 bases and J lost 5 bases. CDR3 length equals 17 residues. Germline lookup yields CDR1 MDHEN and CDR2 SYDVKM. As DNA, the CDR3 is TGTGCCAGCAGACCCGAACCGGGACTAGCAGATAACAATGAGCAGTTCTTC. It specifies CASRPEPGLADNNEQFF.

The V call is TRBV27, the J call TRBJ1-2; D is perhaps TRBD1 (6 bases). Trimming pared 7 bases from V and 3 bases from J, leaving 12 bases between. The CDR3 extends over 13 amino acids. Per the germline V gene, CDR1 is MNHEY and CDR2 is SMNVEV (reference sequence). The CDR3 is CASKRTEDYGYTF. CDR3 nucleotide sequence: TGTGCCAGCAAACGGACAGAAGACTATGGCTACACCTTC.

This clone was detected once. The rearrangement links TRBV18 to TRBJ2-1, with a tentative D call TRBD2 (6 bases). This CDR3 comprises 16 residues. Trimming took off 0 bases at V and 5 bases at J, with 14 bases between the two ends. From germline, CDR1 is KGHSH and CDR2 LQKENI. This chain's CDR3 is CASSPPRLAPDNEQFF. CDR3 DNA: TGTGCCAGCTCACCACCGCGGCTAGCGCCTGACAATGAGCAGTTCTTC.

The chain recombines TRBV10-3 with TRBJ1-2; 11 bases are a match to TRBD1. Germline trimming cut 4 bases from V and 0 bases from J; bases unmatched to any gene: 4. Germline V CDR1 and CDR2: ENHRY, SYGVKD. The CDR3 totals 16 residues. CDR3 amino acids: CAISADRGLSNYGYTF. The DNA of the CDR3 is TGTGCCATCAGTGCGGACAGGGGGCTTTCTAACTATGGCTACACCTTC.

The CDR3 DNA reads TGTGCCTGGAGGAGAAAGTCCCCGGCTAATGAAAAACTGTTTTTT. Translating gives CAWRRKSPANEKLFF. The rearrangement links TRBV30 to TRBJ1-4; no clear D. Germline V gene lookup returns CDR1 GTSNPN and CDR2 SVGIG (reference sequence). The germline V and J ends were trimmed by 3 bases and 3 bases, with 14 bases remaining between them. The CDR3 loop spans 15 amino acids.

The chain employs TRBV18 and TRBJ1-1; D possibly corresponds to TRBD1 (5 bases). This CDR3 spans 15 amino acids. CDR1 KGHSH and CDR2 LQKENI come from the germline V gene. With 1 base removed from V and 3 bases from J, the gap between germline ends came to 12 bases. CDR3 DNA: TGTGCCAGCTCACCACAGGGGTCTAAGGACACTGAAGCTTTCTTT. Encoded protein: CASSPQGSKDTEAFF.

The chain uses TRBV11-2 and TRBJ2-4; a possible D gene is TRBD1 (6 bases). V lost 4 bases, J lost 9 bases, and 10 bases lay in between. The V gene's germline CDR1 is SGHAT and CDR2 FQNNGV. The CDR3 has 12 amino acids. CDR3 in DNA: TGTGCCAGCAGCTACTCAGGGGCCATTCAGTACTTC. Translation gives CASSYSGAIQYF.

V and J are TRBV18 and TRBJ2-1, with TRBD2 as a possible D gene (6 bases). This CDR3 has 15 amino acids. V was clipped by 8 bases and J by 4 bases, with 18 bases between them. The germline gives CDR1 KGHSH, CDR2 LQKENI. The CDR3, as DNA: TGTGCCAGCCCAACCGGCCGGGACTTTTACAATGAGCAGTTCTTC. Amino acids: CASPTGRDFYNEQFF.